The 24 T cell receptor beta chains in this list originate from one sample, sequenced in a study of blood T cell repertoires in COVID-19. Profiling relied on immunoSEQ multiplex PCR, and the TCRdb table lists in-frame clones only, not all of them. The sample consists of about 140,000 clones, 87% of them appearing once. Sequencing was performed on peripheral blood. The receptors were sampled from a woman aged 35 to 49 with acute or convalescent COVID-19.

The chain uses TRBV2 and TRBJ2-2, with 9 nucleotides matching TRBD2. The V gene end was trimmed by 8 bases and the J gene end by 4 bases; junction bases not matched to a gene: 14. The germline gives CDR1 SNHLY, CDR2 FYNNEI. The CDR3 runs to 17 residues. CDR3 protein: CASLRNPLAGVTGELFF. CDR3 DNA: TGTGCCAGCTTGAGGAATCCACTAGCGGGTGTCACCGGGGAGCTGTTTTTT.

CDR3 amino acids: CASSWPAGRAASYNEQFF. CDR3 sequence (DNA): TGCGCCAGCAGCTGGCCCGCCGGGAGAGCGGCCTCCTACAATGAGCAGTTCTTC. J is TRBJ2-1 and V is TRBV5-1; D is perhaps TRBD2 (6 bases). Trimming pared 3 bases from V and 0 bases from J, leaving 19 bases between. CDR3 length: 18 amino acids. Germline CDR1 and CDR2: SGHRS and YFSETQ.

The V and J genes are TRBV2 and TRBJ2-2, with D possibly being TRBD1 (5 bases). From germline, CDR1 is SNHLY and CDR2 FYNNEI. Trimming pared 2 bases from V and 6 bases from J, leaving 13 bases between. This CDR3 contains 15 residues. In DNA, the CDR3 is TGTGCCAGCAGTGAAAAGGGGAAAGGGTCCGGGGAGCTGTTTTTT. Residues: CASSEKGKGSGELFF.

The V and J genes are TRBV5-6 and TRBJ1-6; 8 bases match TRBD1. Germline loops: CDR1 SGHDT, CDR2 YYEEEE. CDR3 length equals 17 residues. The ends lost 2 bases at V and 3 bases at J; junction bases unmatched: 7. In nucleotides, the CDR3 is TGTGCCAGCAGCTTCATAGGACAGGGATTCTATAATTCACCCCTCCACTTT. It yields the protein CASSFIGQGFYNSPLHF.

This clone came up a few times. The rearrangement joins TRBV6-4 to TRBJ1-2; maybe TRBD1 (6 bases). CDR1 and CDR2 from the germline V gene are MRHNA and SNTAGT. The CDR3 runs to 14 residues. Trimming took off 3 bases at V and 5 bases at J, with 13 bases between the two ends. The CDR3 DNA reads TGTGCCAGCAGTGAAGGGGGAAAGCCTTATGGCTACACCTTC. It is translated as CASSEGGKPYGYTF.

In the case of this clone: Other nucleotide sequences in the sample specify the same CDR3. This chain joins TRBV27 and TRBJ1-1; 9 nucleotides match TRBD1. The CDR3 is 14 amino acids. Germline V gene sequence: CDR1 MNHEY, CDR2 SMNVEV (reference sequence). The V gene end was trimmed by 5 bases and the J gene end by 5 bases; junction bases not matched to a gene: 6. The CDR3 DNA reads TGTGCCAGCAGTCTGGGACAGGGCGGGACTGAAGCTTTCTTT. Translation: CASSLGQGGTEAFF.

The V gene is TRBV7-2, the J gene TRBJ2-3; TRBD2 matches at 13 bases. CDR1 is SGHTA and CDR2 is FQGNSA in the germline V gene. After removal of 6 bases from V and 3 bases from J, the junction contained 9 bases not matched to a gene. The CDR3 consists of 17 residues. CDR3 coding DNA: TGTGCCAGCAGTTGGACTAGCGGGAGATTGAAGACAGATACGCAGTATTTT. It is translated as CASSWTSGRLKTDTQYF.

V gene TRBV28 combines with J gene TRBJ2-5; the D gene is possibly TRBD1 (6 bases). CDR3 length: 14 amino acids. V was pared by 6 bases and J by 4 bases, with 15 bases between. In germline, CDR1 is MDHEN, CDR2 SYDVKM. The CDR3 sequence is CASRPSGERETQYF. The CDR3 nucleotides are TGTGCCAGCAGGCCTTCAGGGGAAAGAGAGACCCAGTACTTC.

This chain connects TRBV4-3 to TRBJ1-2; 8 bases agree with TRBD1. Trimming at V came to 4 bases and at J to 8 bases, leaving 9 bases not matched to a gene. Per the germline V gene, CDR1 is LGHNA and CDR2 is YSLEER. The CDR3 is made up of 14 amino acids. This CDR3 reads CASSRFGTGNGYTF. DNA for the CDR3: TGCGCCAGCAGCCGTTTCGGGACAGGTAACGGCTACACCTTC.

CDR3 sequence: CASSPPTGTGSYEQYF. CDR3 bases: TGTGCCAGCAGCCCTCCAACAGGGACGGGATCCTACGAGCAGTACTTC. The chain has TRBV7-9 and TRBJ2-7, with D maybe TRBD1 (6 bases). The V gene's germline CDR1 is SEHNR and CDR2 FQNEAQ (reference sequence). Trimming removed 5 bases at V and 1 base at J, with 18 bases between. The CDR3 has 16 amino acids. The full variable domain, in which reference TRBV7-9 and TRBJ2-7 provide the parts outside the CDR3, is DTGVSQNPRHKITKRGQNVTFRCDPISEHNRLYWYRQTLGQGPEFLTYFQNEAQLEKSRLLSDRFSAERPKGSFSTLEIQRTEQGDSAMYLCASSPPTGTGSYEQYFGPGTRLTVT.

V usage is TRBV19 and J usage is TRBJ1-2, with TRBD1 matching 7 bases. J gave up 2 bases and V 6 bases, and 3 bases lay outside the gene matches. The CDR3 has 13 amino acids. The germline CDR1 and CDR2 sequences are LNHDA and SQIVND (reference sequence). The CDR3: CASSLGQNYGYTF. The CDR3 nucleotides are TGTGCCAGTAGCCTGGGACAGAACTATGGCTACACCTTC.

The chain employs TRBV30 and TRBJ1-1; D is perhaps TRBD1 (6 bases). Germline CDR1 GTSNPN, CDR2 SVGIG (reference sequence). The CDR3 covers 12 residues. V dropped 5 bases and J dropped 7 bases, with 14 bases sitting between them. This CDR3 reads CAWAGETLEAFF. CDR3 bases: TGTGCCTGGGCAGGGGAAACCCTTGAAGCTTTCTTT.

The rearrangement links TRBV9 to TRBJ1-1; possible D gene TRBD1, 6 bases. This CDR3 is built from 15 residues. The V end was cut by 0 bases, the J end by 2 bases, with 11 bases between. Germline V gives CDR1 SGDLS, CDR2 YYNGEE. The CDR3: CASSVEGQPNTEAFF. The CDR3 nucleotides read TGTGCCAGCAGCGTAGAAGGACAGCCCAACACTGAAGCTTTCTTT.

The CDR3 is CASSPYLGGPAYNEQFF. CDR3 nucleotides: TGCGCCAGCAGCCCGTATCTAGGGGGACCCGCTTACAATGAGCAGTTCTTC. The chain has TRBV5-1 and TRBJ2-1, with D possibly TRBD1 on 6 matching bases. The CDR3 extends over 17 amino acids. Germline CDR1 SGHRS, CDR2 YFSETQ. The V gene lost 4 bases and the J gene lost 4 bases, with 21 bases spanning the gap.

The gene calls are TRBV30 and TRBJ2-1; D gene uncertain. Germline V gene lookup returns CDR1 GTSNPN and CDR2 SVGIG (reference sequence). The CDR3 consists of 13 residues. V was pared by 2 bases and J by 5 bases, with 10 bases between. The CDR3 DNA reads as TGTGCCTGGAGTCGCGAGACTCACAATGAGCAGTTCTTC. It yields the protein CAWSRETHNEQFF. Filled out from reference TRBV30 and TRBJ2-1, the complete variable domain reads SQTIHQWPATLVQPVGSPLSLECTVEGTSNPNLYWYRQAAGRGLQLLFYSVGIGQISSEVPQNLSASRPQDRQFILSSKKLLLSDSGFYLCAWSRETHNEQFFGPGTRLTVL.

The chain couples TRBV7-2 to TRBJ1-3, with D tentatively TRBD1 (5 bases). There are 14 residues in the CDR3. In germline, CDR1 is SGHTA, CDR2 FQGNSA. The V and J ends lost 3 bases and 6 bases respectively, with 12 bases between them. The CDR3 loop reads CASSFGQGPNTIYF. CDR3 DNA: TGTGCCAGCAGCTTCGGGCAGGGTCCAAACACCATATATTTT.

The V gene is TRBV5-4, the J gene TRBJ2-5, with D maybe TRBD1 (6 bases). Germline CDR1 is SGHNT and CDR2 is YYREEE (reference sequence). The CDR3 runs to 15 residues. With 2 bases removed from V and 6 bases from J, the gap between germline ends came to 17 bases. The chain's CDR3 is CASSFEAARDKTQYF. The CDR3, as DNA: TGTGCCAGCAGCTTCGAAGCCGCCAGGGACAAGACCCAGTACTTC.

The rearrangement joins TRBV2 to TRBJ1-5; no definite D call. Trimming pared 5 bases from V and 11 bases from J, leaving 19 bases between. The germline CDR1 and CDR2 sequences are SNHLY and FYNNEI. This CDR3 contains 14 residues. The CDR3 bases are TGTGCCAGCAGTAATCGACGGGAATCTTCCGCCCAGCATTTT. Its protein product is CASSNRRESSAQHF.

This CDR3 reads CASRDGQGYGYTF. CDR3 coding DNA: TGTGCCAGCAGGGATGGACAGGGATATGGCTACACCTTC. The J gene is TRBJ1-2, the V gene TRBV6-5; 8 bases align to TRBD1. With 6 bases clipped from V and 5 bases from J, the junction kept 5 bases outside the gene matches. This CDR3 is 13 amino acids long. Germline lookup yields CDR1 MNHEY and CDR2 SVGAGI.

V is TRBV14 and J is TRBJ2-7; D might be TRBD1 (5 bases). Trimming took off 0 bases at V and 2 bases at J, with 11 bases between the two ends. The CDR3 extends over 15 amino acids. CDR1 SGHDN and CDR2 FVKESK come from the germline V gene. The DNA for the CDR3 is TGTGCCAGCAGCCAAGATCCCGCGACAGCCTACGAGCAGTACTTC. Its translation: CASSQDPATAYEQYF.

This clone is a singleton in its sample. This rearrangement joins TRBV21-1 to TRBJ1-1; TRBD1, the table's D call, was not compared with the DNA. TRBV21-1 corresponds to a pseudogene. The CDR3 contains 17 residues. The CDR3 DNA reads TGTGCCAGCAGCAAGAAGGGTCGGACAGGGGAGGACACTGAAGCTTTCTTT. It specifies CASSKKGRTGEDTEAFF.

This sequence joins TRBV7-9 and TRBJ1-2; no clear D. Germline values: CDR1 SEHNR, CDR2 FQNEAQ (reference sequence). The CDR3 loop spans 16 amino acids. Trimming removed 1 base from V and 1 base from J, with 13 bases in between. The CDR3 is CASSLGPGDFNYGYTF. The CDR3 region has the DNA TGTGCCAGCAGCTTAGGTCCCGGCGACTTTAACTATGGCTACACCTTC.

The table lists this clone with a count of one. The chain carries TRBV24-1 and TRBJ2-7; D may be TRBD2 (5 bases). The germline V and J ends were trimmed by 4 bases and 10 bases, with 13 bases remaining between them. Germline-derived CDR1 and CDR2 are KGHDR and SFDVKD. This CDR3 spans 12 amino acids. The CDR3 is CATSEASGRQYF. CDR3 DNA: TGTGCCACCAGTGAGGCGTCGGGGAGACAGTACTTC.

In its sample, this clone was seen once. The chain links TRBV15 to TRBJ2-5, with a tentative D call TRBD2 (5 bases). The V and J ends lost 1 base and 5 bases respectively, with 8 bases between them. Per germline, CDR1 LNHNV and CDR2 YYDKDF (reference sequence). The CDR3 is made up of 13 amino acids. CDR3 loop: CATSRGGYETQYF. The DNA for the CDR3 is TGTGCCACCAGCAGAGGAGGGTATGAGACCCAGTACTTC.